The clone carrying this T cell receptor (beta chain) appeared a few times. Antigen unknown. Unfractionated whole blood yielded the extracted total RNA. This entry comes from a study of human T cells and chemical hapten exposure. General study findings and limits: Those TCRs sitting above 1 in 1000 frequency stayed the same with DPC sensitization.

TCRdb re-derived calls from the 5' RACE reads in MiXCR, one entry per CDR3 protein. The table has about 80,000 distinct CDR3 sequences, more than 7.5% seen once. This clonotype originated in a male donor in good health.

In nucleotides, the CDR3 is TGTGCCAGCACCCCATGGGGCTATGGCTACACCTTC. It translates to CASTPWGYGYTF. This chain joins TRBV7-9 and TRBJ1-2; no firm D call. V dropped 7 bases and J dropped 4 bases, with 10 bases sitting between them. The CDR3 loop spans 12 amino acids. Per the germline V gene, CDR1 is SEHNR and CDR2 is FQNEAQ (reference sequence).